A single sample gave rise to the 30 T cell receptor beta chains below, sequenced in a study of blood T cells in healthy people across ages. PCR was performed a second time for roughly 6 to 12 cycles using a sample-barcoded 5' primer and a J-beta primer mix. TCRdb re-called the 5' RACE reads through MiXCR, storing one row per CDR3 protein. The sample includes 600,000 or so distinct CDR3 sequences, about 30% of them seen just once. Source material: blood. The receptors here all came from a woman aged 80 or older in good health.

CDR3 protein: CASSMRGGWTGELFF. CDR3 nucleotides: TGCGCCAGCAGCATGCGTGGGGGTTGGACCGGGGAGCTGTTTTTT. The chain is built from TRBV5-1 and TRBJ2-2; D is tentatively TRBD1 or TRBD2 (5 bases each). With 4 bases removed from V and 5 bases from J, the gap between germline ends came to 15 bases. Germline V gene data show CDR1 as SGHRS and CDR2 as YFSETQ. The CDR3 length is 15 residues.

Worth noting for this clonotype: One base away lies a much larger clone, so this may be a sequencing read error. The genes are TRBV28 and TRBJ2-5; D call uncertain. TRBJ2-1 matches the DNA end more closely, so the J call is doubtful. Germline lookup yields CDR1 MDHEN and CDR2 SYDVKM. This CDR3 is 12 amino acids long. The CDR3 here is CASWATQETQFF. CDR3 DNA sequence: TGTGCCAGCTGGGCTACTCAAGAGACCCAGTTCTTC.

This clonotype was counted many times. The rearrangement uses TRBV25-1 and TRBJ2-7; D not certain. Germline assignment: CDR1 MGHDK and CDR2 SYGVNS. V was shortened by 0 bases and J by 5 bases, with 5 bases between the two germline ends. The CDR3 spans 12 residues. CDR3 protein: CASSEYANEQYF. The DNA of the CDR3 is TGTGCCAGCAGTGAATATGCCAACGAGCAGTACTTC.

The chain is built from TRBV12-3 or TRBV12-4 and TRBJ1-1; a weak D match, TRBD1 (5 bases). V was shortened by 6 bases and J by 0 bases, with 17 bases between the two germline ends. The CDR3 loop spans 16 amino acids. In nucleotides, the CDR3 is TGTGCCAGCAGCCTCGGGGACTTAGCCATGAACACTGAAGCTTTCTTT. Translation: CASSLGDLAMNTEAFF.

This clonotype has a count of ten or more. V gene TRBV14 combines with J gene TRBJ2-7; D might be TRBD1 or TRBD2, each matching 5 bases. V lost 4 bases and J lost 0, with 10 bases in between. The CDR3 is 14 residues long. CDR1 is SGHDN and CDR2 is FVKESK in the germline V gene. CDR3 DNA sequence: TGTGCCAGCAGCCGGGACCTAAGCTCCTACGAGCAGTACTTC. This gives the protein CASSRDLSSYEQYF. Together with reference TRBV14 and TRBJ2-7, the CDR3 gives the full variable domain: EAGVTQFPSHSVIEKGQTVTLRCDPISGHDNLYWYRRVMGKEIKFLLHFVKESKQDESGMPNNRFLAERTGGTYSTLKVQPAELEDSGVYFCASSRDLSSYEQYFGPGTRLTVT.

The sample holds many counts of this clonotype. This sequence joins TRBV15 and TRBJ2-1, with TRBD1 matching 8 bases. This CDR3 region has 14 residues. The trim removed 0 bases at V and 15 bases at J, leaving 10 bases unmatched. Germline assignment: CDR1 LNHNV and CDR2 YYDKDF (reference sequence). As DNA, the CDR3 is TGTGCCACCAGCAGAGATCAGGGGGCAACGGAGGCGTTCTTC. Translating gives CATSRDQGATEAFF.

At least ten counts were recorded for this clonotype. This chain connects TRBV12-3 or TRBV12-4 to TRBJ2-7, with TRBD1 as a possible D gene (6 bases). The CDR3 has 13 amino acids. V lost 2 bases and J 7 bases, leaving 12 bases between the germline ends. The CDR3 nucleotides read TGTGCCAGCAGTTTAAGGGGGACGGATGAGCAGTACTTC. This encodes CASSLRGTDEQYF.

This clonotype was detected many times. This chain uses TRBV6-6 with TRBJ2-5; 7 nucleotides line up with TRBD1. V lost 6 bases, J lost 6 bases, and 7 bases stayed unmatched. Germline V gene data show CDR1 as MNHNY and CDR2 as SVGAGI (reference sequence). This CDR3 contains 13 residues. The CDR3, as DNA: TGTGCCAGCAGCCCAAGGGGGCCGAAGACCCAGTACTTC. Translation: CASSPRGPKTQYF.

In this sample, this clonotype turned up many times. V gene TRBV18 combines with J gene TRBJ2-3; D is ambiguous. There are 15 residues in the CDR3. V dropped 1 base and J dropped 0 bases, with 8 bases sitting between them. Per germline, CDR1 KGHSH and CDR2 LQKENI. The CDR3 protein is CASSPRNRSTDTQYF. The CDR3 DNA reads as TGTGCCAGCTCACCACGCAACAGAAGCACAGATACGCAGTATTTT.

This clonotype was seen ten or more times. This rearrangement joins TRBV19 to TRBJ2-1, with D tentatively TRBD1 or TRBD2 (6 bases each). Germline V CDR1 and CDR2: LNHDA, SQIVND (reference sequence). Trimming left V 5 bases short and J 5 bases short, with 22 bases between. This CDR3 region has 17 residues. CDR3 sequence reads: CASSPVGTGAGNNEQFF. The CDR3, as DNA: TGTGCCAGTAGTCCCGTGGGGACGGGGGCGGGAAACAATGAGCAGTTCTTC.

This clonotype appeared a few times. The chain employs TRBV5-4 and TRBJ1-1, with a weak D call TRBD1 (6 bases). The CDR3 is 13 residues long. Per the germline V gene, CDR1 is SGHNT and CDR2 is YYREEE (reference sequence). Trimming shortened V by 4 bases and J by 1 base, and 8 bases separated the two germline ends. The CDR3 DNA reads TGTGCCAGCAGCGGACAGAAGAACACTGAAGCTTTCTTT. Amino acids: CASSGQKNTEAFF. The variable domain in full, completed from reference TRBV5-4 and TRBJ1-1, reads ETGVTQSPTHLIKTRGQQVTLRCSSQSGHNTVSWYQQALGQGPQFIFQYYREEENGRGNFPPRFSGLQFPNYSSELNVNALELDDSALYLCASSGQKNTEAFFGQGTRLTVV.

This clonotype was counted many times. V is TRBV3-1 and J is TRBJ2-6; no reliable D call. The V gene's germline CDR1 is LGHDT and CDR2 YNNKEL (reference sequence). V gave up 1 base and J gave up 0 bases, with 7 bases separating them. This CDR3 spans 16 amino acids. The CDR3 sequence is CASSQVPSSGANVLTF. The CDR3 nucleotides are TGTGCCAGCAGCCAAGTCCCGTCCTCTGGGGCCAACGTCCTGACTTTC.

The gene calls are TRBV7-9 and TRBJ1-4; D is perhaps TRBD1 (5 bases). There are 15 residues in the CDR3. V was pared by 5 bases and J by 0 bases, with 10 bases between. The germline gives CDR1 SEHNR, CDR2 FQNEAQ (reference sequence). The CDR3 spells CASSRGRATNEKLFF. DNA for the CDR3: TGTGCCAGCAGCCGGGGGAGAGCAACTAATGAAAAACTGTTTTTT.

V gene TRBV7-2 combines with J gene TRBJ2-5; 9 bases agree with TRBD2. The DNA end favors TRBJ2-7, so the J call may be wrong. The length of the CDR3 is 16 residues. Germline values: CDR1 SGHTA, CDR2 FQGNSA. The CDR3 sequence: CASSYQPVAGEGEQYF. CDR3 DNA sequence: TGTGCCAGCAGCTACCAACCGGTAGCGGGAGAGGGCGAGCAGTACTTC.

This clonotype was seen a handful of times. This chain uses TRBV6-5 with TRBJ2-2; TRBD1 matches 9 bases. With 6 bases clipped from V and 6 bases from J, the junction kept 2 bases outside the gene matches. Germline CDR1 reads MNHEY; CDR2 reads SVGAGI. The CDR3 is 13 amino acids. DNA of the CDR3: TGTGCCAGCAGCCGGGACAGGGCCGGGGAGCTGTTTTTT. It codes for CASSRDRAGELFF.

The genes are TRBV19 and TRBJ1-2; D call uncertain. The CDR3 consists of 15 residues. Germline V gives CDR1 LNHDA, CDR2 SQIVND (reference sequence). V dropped 1 base and J dropped 4 bases, with 13 bases sitting between them. The CDR3 loop reads CASSIAGPHIYGYTF. CDR3 sequence (DNA): TGTGCCAGTAGTATAGCCGGGCCCCACATCTATGGCTACACCTTC.

In its sample, this clonotype was seen a few times. The chain recombines TRBV12-3 or TRBV12-4 with TRBJ1-5, with D possibly TRBD1 on 6 matching bases. The CDR3 covers 13 residues. Between the trimmed V and J ends, which lost 6 bases and 4 bases, there was a span of 10 bases. The CDR3: CASRKDSNQPQHF. Written as DNA, the CDR3 is TGTGCCAGCAGAAAGGACAGTAATCAGCCCCAGCATTTT.

This clonotype appeared a few times. The gene calls are TRBV29-1 and TRBJ1-1; TRBD1 matches 7 bases. V shed 5 bases, J shed 11 bases, and the junction held 14 bases outside the gene matches. The CDR3 is 13 amino acids. Germline V gene sequence: CDR1 SQVTM, CDR2 ANQGSEA. The CDR3 spells CSVLTTGRRTAFF. The CDR3 DNA sequence: TGCAGCGTTCTCACGACAGGGAGGAGGACGGCTTTCTTT.

Comment on this clonotype: One base away lies a much larger clone, so this may be a sequencing read error. The chain uses TRBV11-2 and TRBJ2-5; 11 bases line up with TRBD1. With V trimmed by 6 bases and J by 11 bases, 11 bases remained unmatched. The CDR3 extends over 14 amino acids. Germline CDR1 reads SGHAT; CDR2 reads FQNNGV. The CDR3 is CASRDGQGAYDQYF. CDR3 DNA: TGTGCCAGCAGAGATGGACAGGGGGCTTATGATCAGTACTTC.

This clonotype was detected ten times or more. The rearrangement uses TRBV9 and TRBJ2-5; no clear D gene. Deletions cut 3 bases from V and 5 bases from J, with 8 bases between. Germline CDR1 and CDR2: SGDLS and YYNGEE. This CDR3 has 12 amino acids. The CDR3 region is CASSDSQETQYF. CDR3 DNA sequence: TGTGCCAGCAGCGACTCACAGGAGACCCAGTACTTC.

The gene calls are TRBV20-1 and TRBJ1-2; 9 nucleotides agree with TRBD1. In germline, CDR1 is DFQATT, CDR2 SNEGSKA (reference sequence). The CDR3 totals 14 residues. V was pared by 5 bases and J by 7 bases, with 11 bases of the junction left unmatched. CDR3 sequence reads: CSAGTQGAWFGYTF. The CDR3, as DNA: TGCAGTGCTGGGACACAGGGGGCTTGGTTTGGCTACACCTTC.

This clonotype was observed a handful of times. The CDR3 bases are TGCAGCGCCAAAACCGGGACAGGGGGTACAGATGAGCAGTTCTTC. It translates to CSAKTGTGGTDEQFF. The V gene is TRBV29-1, the J gene TRBJ2-1, with TRBD1 identical over 11 bases. The germline V gene has CDR1 SQVTM and CDR2 ANQGSEA. CDR3 length: 15 amino acids. V was clipped by 7 bases and J by 8 bases; unmatched bases: 13.

The chain has TRBV20-1 and TRBJ2-7; D is possibly TRBD1 (6 bases). The CDR3 is made up of 16 amino acids. V lost 3 bases, J lost 2 bases, and 20 bases lay in between. Germline V gene sequence: CDR1 DFQATT, CDR2 SNEGSKA (reference sequence). This chain's CDR3 is CSASEWVETGTYEQYF. The CDR3 nucleotides are TGCAGTGCTAGCGAATGGGTGGAGACAGGAACCTACGAGCAGTACTTC.

This clonotype was detected many times. This chain uses TRBV12-3 or TRBV12-4 with TRBJ1-2; 7 positions match TRBD1. The J segment lost 5 bases and the V segment lost 6 bases, leaving 9 bases of the junction unmatched. There are 14 residues in the CDR3. The CDR3 DNA reads TGTGCCAGCAGACCTCAGGGGGATCGGTATGGCTACACCTTC. Residues: CASRPQGDRYGYTF.

J is TRBJ1-4 and V is TRBV14; maybe TRBD1 (5 bases). Germline CDR1 SGHDN, CDR2 FVKESK. V was clipped by 3 bases and J by 7 bases, with 18 bases between them. The CDR3 loop spans 16 amino acids. In nucleotides, the CDR3 is TGTGCCAGCAGCCACCCTCGACCTCTTGGGGGTGAAAAACTGTTTTTT. Translating it yields CASSHPRPLGGEKLFF. The variable domain in full, with the rest retrieved from reference TRBV14 and TRBJ1-4, is EAGVTQFPSHSVIEKGQTVTLRCDPISGHDNLYWYRRVMGKEIKFLLHFVKESKQDESGMPNNRFLAERTGGTYSTLKVQPAELEDSGVYFCASSHPRPLGGEKLFFGSGTQLSVL.

This clonotype was recorded at least ten times. V and J are TRBV18 and TRBJ2-3; TRBD2 aligns across 8 bases. The CDR3 spans 13 residues. Trimming cost V 5 bases and J 3 bases; bases outside gene matches: 1. Germline lookup yields CDR1 KGHSH and CDR2 LQKENI. The CDR3 spells CASSERETDTQYF. The CDR3 coding sequence is TGTGCCAGCTCAGAGCGGGAGACAGATACGCAGTATTTT.

This clonotype was detected many times. The gene calls are TRBV25-1 and TRBJ2-5; D possibly matches TRBD1 or TRBD2 (5 bases each). Germline V gene sequence: CDR1 MGHDK, CDR2 SYGVNS. V shed 1 base and J shed 4 bases, with 10 bases lying between them. This CDR3 comprises 14 residues. CDR3 region: CASSESGRGETQYF. The CDR3 nucleotides are TGTGCCAGCAGTGAATCGGGAAGGGGAGAGACCCAGTACTTC.

This clonotype was detected ten times or more. V is TRBV20-1 and J is TRBJ2-1; no reliable D call. The germline gives CDR1 DFQATT, CDR2 SNEGSKA (reference sequence). There are 13 residues in the CDR3. Trimming took 5 bases from V and 8 from J, leaving 16 bases between them. CDR3 amino acids: CSASSILVDEQFF. The CDR3 DNA reads TGCAGTGCTTCCAGTATACTCGTTGATGAGCAGTTCTTC.

This clonotype was counted only a few times. This clone may be a read error of a much larger clone one base away. CDR3 protein: CASSRPTHRTGGPYYEQYF. The CDR3, as DNA: TGTGCCAGCAGTCGACCAACTCACCGGACAGGGGGCCCCTACTACGAGCAGTACTTC. The chain carries TRBV6-1 and TRBJ2-7; 11 nucleotides agree with TRBD1. This CDR3 comprises 19 residues. Germline CDR1 reads MNHNS; CDR2 reads SASEGT. V was pared by 5 bases and J by 3 bases, with 18 bases of the junction left unmatched.

Worth noting for this clonotype: A much larger clone lies a single base off, so this may be a read error. The rearrangement links TRBV7-2 to TRBJ2-3, with TRBD2 identical over 13 bases. V was pared by 5 bases and J by 5 bases, with 4 bases of the junction left unmatched. The CDR3 is made up of 15 amino acids. CDR1 is SGHTA and CDR2 is FQGNSA in the germline V gene. The DNA for the CDR3 is TGTGCCAGCAGCACTAGCGGGGGGGCGAGAGATACGCAGTATTTT. This gives the protein CASSTSGGARDTQYF.